A selection of T cell receptor beta chains follows, all from one sample in a study of breast tumors, draining lymph nodes, adjacent tissues. TCRdb processed the multiplex PCR reads anew with MiXCR; each CDR3 protein has one entry. Here the sample spans 140,000 or so distinct CDR3 sequences, 32% being singletons. The sample comprised axillary lymph node tissue. The receptors shown here come from a female donor with breast cancer. Some clones in this sample may be carry-over from other donors' samples. The CDR3 runs from the conserved cysteine through the conserved F or W.

V gene	J gene	CDR3 protein
TRBV20-1	TRBJ2-4	CSARNLAKNIQYF
TRBV3-1	TRBJ1-1	CASSQGETGTEAFF
TRBV2	TRBJ2-2	CASRVTGTSNTGELFF
TRBV20-1	TRBJ1-6	CSARSQGSPLHF
TRBV5-1	TRBJ2-5	CASSQRGEAETQYF
TRBV2	TRBJ2-2	CASSVTGGPGELFF
TRBV19	TRBJ1-2	CASSGDRGFYGYTF
TRBV6-5	TRBJ1-2	CASTPRGGGNGYTF
TRBV7-9	.	CASSAGGGSAEAFF
TRBV4-2	TRBJ2-5	CASSQGQGGETQYF
TRBV3-1	TRBJ2-5	CASSQLAQQETQYF
TRBV2	TRBJ2-2	CASSEFGTGGDWELFF
TRBV7-8	TRBJ1-3	CASSLRTVGNTIYF
TRBV7-2	TRBJ1-1	CASRTGQGNRGTEAFF